The table lists the clone carrying this TCR beta chain with a count of one. What it binds is unknown. The PCR used 60 Vbeta and 13 Jbeta primers. Assay used: immunoSEQ multiplex PCR; TCRdb lists only in-frame clones, some missing. Of about 82,000 clones detected, 10% appear once; the ten largest clones hold around 24%. The sample belongs to a study of cytomegalovirus exposure and HLA in healthy donors. Whole-study results and caveats: The majority of CMV-associated TCR beta chains were reported as apparently HLA-restricted in a later analysis. Immune exposure information available was restricted to CMV serostatus.

Germline lookup yields CDR1 KGHSH and CDR2 LQKENI. The CDR3 runs to 15 residues. V dropped 3 bases and J dropped 7 bases, with 16 bases sitting between them. The source of this sequence is a man aged 55-75 years in good health and CMV-seropositive. Specimen: PBMCs. The chain uses TRBV18 and TRBJ2-1; D might be TRBD1 (6 bases). CDR3 residues: CASSPQQGQRNEQFF. DNA for the CDR3: TGTGCCAGCTCACCTCAGCAGGGACAACGTAATGAGCAGTTCTTC.